One and the same sample provided the 21 T cell receptor beta chains below, sequenced in a study of persistence of HIV-infected CD4 T cells (dated by TCRdb to 2019 to 2021). Their cognate antigens are unknown. The sample's treatment or condition label is to be understood as: suppressive antiretroviral therapy. A pool of overlapping HIV-1 Gag 15-mer peptides was used at 0.8 to 1 ug per peptide per mL for cell stimulation. Memory CD4+ T cells that did not respond, being CD40L-negative, CD69-negative and CD45RO-high, were sorted as memory populations depleted of antigen-responding cells. TCRbeta repertoires were sequenced from genomic DNA with the immunoSEQ hsTCRB assay version 4 in survey mode. The source is immuneACCESS, and TCRdb retained only in-frame sequences with V and J called. Part of the clones is not carried over; for the studies checked, unresolved V genes explain less than half of this, and the remainder is unexplained. The sample profile shows around 35,000 clones; approximately 78% of them were found once. The ten biggest clones cover around 0.97% of the sample.

Sequencing used cultured CD4+ T cells from PBMCs, obtained from a patient who received antiretroviral therapy. The cell subset or site label, read with the paper, signifies: CD40L-CD69- CD45RO-high memory CD4 T cells not responding to Gag peptides. Source of these receptors: an adult with HIV. The donor label of this sample is uncertain.

The chain uses TRBV12-3 or TRBV12-4 and TRBJ2-7; D may match TRBD1 or TRBD2 (5 bases each). The V end lost 4 bases, the J end lost 4 bases, and 11 bases lay between the germline ends. This CDR3 has 13 amino acids. The CDR3 sequence is CASSYGAAYEQYF. The CDR3 DNA reads as TGTGCCAGCAGTTACGGGGCGGCGTACGAGCAGTACTTC.

The CDR3 DNA is TGTGCCAGCAGCCTCACGAGGTCCGGAAACACCATATATTTT. Translating it yields CASSLTRSGNTIYF. This chain connects TRBV9 to TRBJ1-3; unclear D gene. The CDR3 covers 14 residues. V was cut by 4 bases and J by 4 bases, with 12 bases left in between. CDR1 and CDR2 (germline): SGDLS, YYNGEE. The entire variable domain, with the rest obtained from reference TRBV9 and TRBJ1-3, is as follows: DSGVTQTPKHLITATGQRVTLRCSPRSGDLSVYWYQQSLDQGLQFLIQYYNGEERAKGNILERFSAQQFPDLHSELNLSSLELGDSALYFCASSLTRSGNTIYFGEGSWLTVV.

The chain links TRBV7-3 to TRBJ2-3; 7 nucleotides match TRBD1. This CDR3 region has 16 residues. Losses at the gene ends were 3 bases for V and 0 bases for J; bases not matched to a gene: 6. The V gene's germline CDR1 is SGHTA and CDR2 FQGTGA. CDR3 nucleotides: TGTGCCAGCAGCTTTGGGACAGCAGCTAGCACAGATACGCAGTATTTT. This gives the protein CASSFGTAASTDTQYF.

V is TRBV6-1 and J is TRBJ2-5; 12 bases are a match to TRBD1. The trim removed 4 bases at V and 4 bases at J, leaving 13 bases unmatched. This CDR3 is built from 18 residues. CDR1 is MNHNS, CDR2 SASEGT, per germline. This CDR3 reads CASSGSSGGGQGAETQYF. CDR3 nucleotide sequence: TGTGCCAGCAGTGGCTCCAGTGGGGGGGGACAGGGGGCAGAGACCCAGTACTTC.

The chain couples TRBV12-3 or TRBV12-4 to TRBJ1-6; D gene ambiguous. Trimming stripped 2 bases from V and 10 bases from J, with 9 bases between. The CDR3 runs to 13 residues. The CDR3 bases are TGTGCCAGCAGTTTAAGGACGGAGTCACCCCTCCACTTT. The encoded protein is CASSLRTESPLHF.

The rearrangement links TRBV9 to TRBJ2-2, with D perhaps given as TRBD1 or TRBD2 (6 bases each). Germline CDR1 SGDLS, CDR2 YYNGEE. The V end lost 6 bases, the J end lost 0 bases, and 21 bases lay between the germline ends. This CDR3 is built from 18 residues. CDR3 nucleotide sequence: TGTGCCAGCACCCGGGGGAGAGGGGGGCCAACGAACACCGGGGAGCTGTTTTTT. Translating it yields CASTRGRGGPTNTGELFF. Full variable domain (remainder filled in from reference TRBV9 and TRBJ2-2): DSGVTQTPKHLITATGQRVTLRCSPRSGDLSVYWYQQSLDQGLQFLIQYYNGEERAKGNILERFSAQQFPDLHSELNLSSLELGDSALYFCASTRGRGGPTNTGELFFGEGSRLTVL.

The chain joins TRBV7-2 to TRBJ1-1; TRBD1 agrees at 10 bases. The CDR3 covers 14 residues. The ends lost 6 bases at V and 4 bases at J; junction bases unmatched: 5. The germline gives CDR1 SGHTA, CDR2 FQGNSA. CDR3 in DNA: TGTGCCAGCAGGGGACAGGGGACCAGCACTGAAGCTTTCTTT. Translating it yields CASRGQGTSTEAFF.

V gene TRBV19 combines with J gene TRBJ1-3; 12 nucleotides match TRBD1. J lost 4 bases, V lost 6 bases, and 4 bases had no gene match. Germline V CDR1 and CDR2: LNHDA, SQIVND (reference sequence). This CDR3 is 15 amino acids long. CDR3 loop: CASSRDRGQGNTIYF. The CDR3 nucleotides are TGTGCCAGTAGCCGGGACAGGGGGCAAGGAAACACCATATATTTT. Supplemented by reference TRBV19 and TRBJ1-3, the full variable domain reads DGGITQSPKYLFRKEGQNVTLSCEQNLNHDAMYWYRQDPGQGLRLIYYSQIVNDFQKGDIAEGYSVSREKKESFPLTVTSAQKNPTAFYLCASSRDRGQGNTIYFGEGSWLTVV.

The chain recombines TRBV9 with TRBJ2-5; TRBD2 matches at 7 bases. The CDR3 has 15 residues. Trimming took 3 bases from V and 5 from J; bases not matched to a gene: 10. CDR1 SGDLS and CDR2 YYNGEE come from the germline V gene. The CDR3: CASSEIAGPLETQYF. The DNA for the CDR3 is TGTGCCAGCAGCGAAATAGCGGGTCCTCTGGAGACCCAGTACTTC.

The rearrangement uses TRBV10-1 and TRBJ2-5; D not certain. The germline V gene has CDR1 WNHNN and CDR2 SYGVQD (reference sequence). The CDR3 extends over 13 amino acids. Trimming pared 3 bases from V and 4 bases from J, leaving 9 bases between. The CDR3 region is CASSDMRGETQYF. In DNA form, the CDR3 reads TGCGCCAGCAGTGACATGAGAGGAGAGACCCAGTACTTC.

The CDR3 is CASSRLAGVYEQYF. CDR3 DNA: TGTGCCAGCAGTAGACTAGCGGGGGTCTACGAGCAGTACTTC. This sequence joins TRBV27 and TRBJ2-7; TRBD2 aligns across 12 bases. With V trimmed by 5 bases and J by 3 bases, 2 bases remained unmatched. The CDR3 extends over 14 amino acids. The germline V gene encodes CDR1 MNHEY and CDR2 SMNVEV (reference sequence).

This chain connects TRBV6-1 to TRBJ2-7, with D hard to call. The V end lost 0 bases, the J end lost 4 bases, and 7 bases lay between the germline ends. The CDR3 consists of 13 residues. Germline V CDR1 and CDR2: MNHNS, SASEGT. The CDR3 sequence: CASSEALKYEQYV. As DNA, the CDR3 is TGTGCCAGCAGTGAAGCGCTCAAATACGAGCAGTACGTC.

The rearrangement links TRBV30 to TRBJ2-4; 14 bases line up with TRBD2. The V segment lost 0 bases and the J segment 1 base; nucleotides outside the gene matches: 11. Germline CDR1 is GTSNPN and CDR2 is SVGIG (reference sequence). The CDR3 spans 20 residues. This CDR3 is CAWSVSPTSGGARAKNIQYF. The DNA for the CDR3 is TGTGCCTGGAGTGTATCCCCGACTAGCGGGGGGGCAAGGGCCAAAAACATTCAGTACTTC.

The V and J genes are TRBV7-6 and TRBJ1-6; no clear D. The V and J ends lost 2 bases and 10 bases respectively, with 12 bases between them. The CDR3 is made up of 14 amino acids. CDR1 is SGHVS, CDR2 FNYEAQ, per germline. CDR3 residues: CASSLRSGQSPLHF. The CDR3 coding sequence is TGTGCCAGCAGCTTAAGGTCAGGTCAATCACCCCTCCACTTT.

The chain recombines TRBV6-5 with TRBJ1-2, with D unclear. V was pared by 5 bases and J by 8 bases, with 18 bases between. Germline-derived CDR1 and CDR2 are MNHEY and SVGAGI. The CDR3 runs to 14 residues. CDR3 nucleotides: TGTGCCAGCAGTCGTTCTGCAGCCGAAAGGGGCTACACCTTC. Protein product: CASSRSAAERGYTF.

The chain links TRBV7-2 to TRBJ2-1; the match to TRBD1 covers 9 bases. The CDR3 extends over 14 amino acids. Germline V lookup: CDR1 SGHTA, CDR2 FQGNSA. The trim removed 4 bases at V and 8 bases at J, leaving 6 bases unmatched. The CDR3 nucleotides are TGTGCCAGCAGCTCTCGGGACAGGGCCTATGAGCAGTTCTTC. This encodes CASSSRDRAYEQFF.

V gene TRBV4-1 combines with J gene TRBJ1-6; D not resolved. The CDR3 loop spans 20 amino acids. The V end was cut by 0 bases, the J end by 1 base, with 19 bases between. The germline V gene encodes CDR1 MGHRA and CDR2 YSYEKL. CDR3 coding DNA: TGCGCCAGCAGCCAAGAGCGGGCTAGCACGCCAGCTTCCTATAATTCACCCCTCCACTTT. Protein product: CASSQERASTPASYNSPLHF.

The CDR3 is CASTRGRVSEQYV. CDR3 DNA sequence: TGTGCCAGCACGCGAGGCAGGGTCTCCGAGCAGTACGTC. The V and J genes are TRBV2 and TRBJ2-7; D is perhaps TRBD1 (5 bases). Germline-derived CDR1 and CDR2 are SNHLY and FYNNEI. The CDR3 spans 13 residues. Trimming took off 7 bases at V and 6 bases at J, with 16 bases between the two ends.

The rearrangement links TRBV5-8 to TRBJ1-6; no definite D call. This CDR3 region has 15 residues. CDR1 is SGHTS, CDR2 YDEGEE, per germline. V gave up 0 bases and J gave up 10 bases, with 14 bases separating them. The CDR3 reads CASSLAGGSGSPLHF. CDR3 bases: TGTGCCAGCAGCTTGGCCGGAGGTAGCGGATCACCCCTCCACTTT.

CDR3 loop: CASSSGQGRSPLHF. CDR3 DNA: TGTGCCAGCAGTTCCGGACAGGGGCGTTCACCCCTCCACTTT. This sequence joins TRBV3-1 (or the pseudogene TRBV3-2) and TRBJ1-6; 9 nucleotides align to TRBD1. CDR1 and CDR2 (germline): LGHDT, YNNKEL (reference sequence). The CDR3 has 14 residues. The J segment lost 9 bases and the V segment lost 6 bases, leaving 6 bases of the junction unmatched.

This clone has only a few counts. The V gene is TRBV5-1, the J gene TRBJ2-5, with D perhaps matching TRBD1 (6 bases). Germline CDR1 reads SGHRS; CDR2 reads YFSETQ. CDR3 length equals 15 residues. Trimming cost V 1 base and J 3 bases, with 13 bases left between them. In DNA, the CDR3 is TGCGCCAGCAGCTTGCCTAGGACAGCCGAAGAGACCCAGTACTTC. Translated, it gives CASSLPRTAEETQYF.